One sample yielded the 5 T cell receptor beta chains listed below, sequenced in a study of cytomegalovirus exposure and HLA in healthy donors. Both 60 Vbeta primers and 13 Jbeta primers went into the PCR. The assay was immunoSEQ multiplex PCR, and TCRdb's table has in-frame clones only and misses some. The data contain fewer than 250,000 clones, approximately 87% of them singletons. The sequenced sample consisted of PBMCs. Every receptor here comes from a human donor in good health.

V usage is TRBV7-8 and J usage is TRBJ2-5; D is perhaps TRBD2 (6 bases). The J call may not be correct, given that the DNA end is closer to TRBJ2-7. CDR1 and CDR2 (germline): SGHVS, FQNEAQ. The CDR3 is made up of 16 amino acids. CDR3: CASSLVLGGAPYEQYF. CDR3 DNA sequence: TGTGCCAGCAGCTTAGTATTGGGCGGGGCCCCCTACGAGCAGTACTTC.

This sequence joins TRBV18 and TRBJ1-1, with D unresolved. Between the trimmed V and J ends, which lost 6 bases and 2 bases, there was a span of 16 bases. Looked up from germline, CDR1 is KGHSH and CDR2 is LQKENI. This CDR3 region has 15 residues. The CDR3 spells CASSLTTAGNTEAFF. The CDR3 DNA sequence: TGTGCCAGCTCTCTAACAACGGCAGGAAACACTGAAGCTTTCTTT.

The chain carries TRBV2 and TRBJ1-5; 8 bases are shared with TRBD1. The CDR3 is made up of 15 amino acids. Trimming cost V 6 bases and J 2 bases; bases outside gene matches: 6. Germline V gives CDR1 SNHLY, CDR2 FYNNEI. DNA of the CDR3: TGTGCCAGCAGCGGTGACAGGGGTGGCAATCAGCCCCAGCATTTT. Residues: CASSGDRGGNQPQHF. Full variable domain (rest looked up from reference TRBV2 and TRBJ1-5): EPEVTQTPSHQVTQMGQEVILRCVPISNHLYFYWYRQILGQKVEFLVSFYNNEISEKSEIFDDQFSVERPDGSNFTLKIRSTKLEDSAMYFCASSGDRGGNQPQHFGDGTRLSIL.

The gene calls are TRBV28 and TRBJ2-7, with D hard to call. The length of the CDR3 is 12 residues. Trimming took off 7 bases at V and 0 bases at J, with 7 bases between the two ends. Germline values: CDR1 MDHEN, CDR2 SYDVKM. In DNA, the CDR3 is TGTGCCAGCACAGCGAGCTCCTACGAGCAGTACTTC. This gives the protein CASTASSYEQYF.

This chain uses TRBV29-1 with TRBJ2-1, with D tentatively TRBD1 (7 bases). The CDR3 is 15 amino acids. V was trimmed by 8 bases and J by 9 bases, leaving 26 bases between them. The germline V gene has CDR1 SQVTM and CDR2 ANQGSEA. The CDR3 sequence is CSQIAGGGAVAEQFF. In nucleotides, the CDR3 is TGCAGCCAGATCGCCGGAGGGGGCGCTGTCGCTGAGCAGTTCTTC.